A single sample is the source of the 27 T cell receptor beta chains below, sequenced in a study of shared clonotypes between healthy human individuals. Data came from immunoSEQ multiplex PCR; TCRdb stores just in-frame clones and leaves some out. The repertoire holds around 2.3 million clones, with approximately 96% as singletons. The sample comprised naive CD4+ T cells sorted from blood. This sample's subset: CD45RA+ positively selected. Source of these receptors: a man aged 18 to 30 in good health.

The rearrangement uses TRBV15 and TRBJ1-4; the D is unclear. V was shortened by 0 bases and J by 10 bases, with 12 bases between the two germline ends. The CDR3 has 14 residues. Germline values: CDR1 LNHNV, CDR2 YYDKDF (reference sequence). CDR3 DNA: TGTGCCACCAGCAGAGAAGCCGGAGGTGGAAAACTGTTTTTT. Translation gives CATSREAGGGKLFF.

The rearrangement joins TRBV28 to TRBJ2-6, with a possible D match to TRBD2 (6 bases). The CDR3 extends over 15 amino acids. Germline CDR1 reads MDHEN; CDR2 reads SYDVKM. Trimming removed 5 bases at V and 4 bases at J, with 12 bases between. For the CDR3, the DNA is TGTGCCAGCAGTCCCGGGGGAACCGGGGCCAACGTCCTGACTTTC. It translates to CASSPGGTGANVLTF.

This clone has just a few counts. CDR3 protein: CASSESKYQPQHF. CDR3 DNA sequence: TGTGCCAGCAGTGAATCCAAATATCAGCCCCAGCATTTT. The rearrangement links TRBV6-1 to TRBJ1-5; no definite D call. The CDR3 totals 13 residues. The V end was cut by 2 bases, the J end by 5 bases, with 7 bases between. The V gene's germline CDR1 is MNHNS and CDR2 SASEGT.

The chain recombines TRBV7-6 with TRBJ2-7, with 9 bases matching TRBD1. Germline CDR1 SGHVS, CDR2 FNYEAQ. V trimming: 2 bases; J trimming: 2 bases; junction bases outside the gene matches: 7. This CDR3 has 16 amino acids. CDR3 loop: CASSLWPGDRAYEQYF. Here the CDR3 DNA reads TGTGCCAGCAGCTTATGGCCGGGGGACAGGGCCTACGAGCAGTACTTC. Filled out from reference TRBV7-6 and TRBJ2-7, the complete variable domain reads GAGVSQSPRYKVTKRGQDVALRCDPISGHVSLYWYRQALGQGPEFLTYFNYEAQQDKSGLPNDRFSAERPEGSISTLTIQRTEQRDSAMYRCASSLWPGDRAYEQYFGPGTRLTVT.

Of note for this clone: The same CDR3 is also encoded by other DNA sequences in this sample. The chain employs TRBV27 and TRBJ1-1; D remains unclear. V gave up 2 bases and J gave up 1 base, with 5 bases separating them. CDR3 size: 13 residues. Germline loops: CDR1 MNHEY, CDR2 SMNVEV (reference sequence). CDR3 nucleotides: TGTGCCAGCAGTTTAGTAGGGAACACTGAAGCTTTCTTT. It translates to CASSLVGNTEAFF.

The rearrangement joins TRBV6-6 to TRBJ1-4, with 7 positions matching TRBD1. CDR1 is MNHNY and CDR2 is SVGAGI in the germline V gene (reference sequence). The CDR3 has 15 amino acids. V was pared by 6 bases and J by 5 bases, with 9 bases of the junction left unmatched. CDR3 nucleotide sequence: TGTGCCAGCAGACTACAGGGGTACGAGAATGAAAAACTGTTTTTT. It yields the protein CASRLQGYENEKLFF.

This clone has a single count. Other nucleotide sequences from this sample produce the same CDR3. The V call is TRBV2, the J call TRBJ2-7; D is undetermined. Germline V CDR1 and CDR2: SNHLY, FYNNEI. The CDR3 contains 12 residues. The germline V and J ends were trimmed by 3 bases and 3 bases, with 6 bases remaining between them. In DNA form, the CDR3 reads TGTGCCAGCAGTGATATCGGCTACGAGCAGTACTTC. This codes for CASSDIGYEQYF.

This clone was seen a single time. This rearrangement joins TRBV6-1 to TRBJ1-6, with 11 bases lining up with TRBD1. Germline V CDR1 and CDR2: MNHNS, SASEGT. This CDR3 is 16 amino acids long. Trimming cost V 3 bases and J 8 bases; bases outside gene matches: 6. The CDR3 DNA follows: TGTGCCAGCAGTGACGCGGACAGGGGGCGGTATTCACCCCTCCACTTT. Its translation is CASSDADRGRYSPLHF.

Comment on this clone: Other nucleotide sequences from this sample produce the same CDR3. This rearrangement joins TRBV18 to TRBJ2-6; D perhaps matches TRBD2 (5 bases). The germline gives CDR1 KGHSH, CDR2 LQKENI. V was pared by 5 bases and J by 3 bases, with 5 bases between. The CDR3 totals 13 residues. For the CDR3, the DNA is TGTGCCAGCTCAGGAGGTGGGGCCAACGTCCTGACTTTC. This translates into CASSGGGANVLTF.

The rearrangement joins TRBV30 to TRBJ1-2; 7 bases line up with TRBD1. After removal of 0 bases from V and 0 bases from J, the junction contained 10 bases not matched to a gene. This CDR3 contains 17 residues. Germline CDR1 is GTSNPN and CDR2 is SVGIG (reference sequence). In nucleotides, the CDR3 is TGTGCCTGGAGTGTACAGACAGGGAGCCGTCCTAACTATGGCTACACCTTC. As protein: CAWSVQTGSRPNYGYTF.

The chain combines TRBV11-1 with TRBJ1-3; D might be TRBD1 (5 bases). V lost 4 bases, J lost 2 bases, and 12 bases lay in between. Germline CDR1 reads SGHAT; CDR2 reads FQDESV (reference sequence). The CDR3 is 15 residues long. The CDR3 nucleotides read TGTGCCAGCAGCTCCTCGGACATACCTGGAAACACCATATATTTT. This sequence encodes CASSSSDIPGNTIYF.

The chain joins TRBV28 to TRBJ1-1; the D gene is possibly TRBD1 (5 bases). The V end was cut by 6 bases, the J end by 4 bases, with 15 bases between. The CDR3 consists of 14 residues. Germline V lookup: CDR1 MDHEN, CDR2 SYDVKM. In nucleotides, the CDR3 is TGTGCCAGCAGCCTAAGGACCGGGACCACTGAAGCTTTCTTT. Translating it yields CASSLRTGTTEAFF.

This clone was counted a single time. The CDR3 DNA reads as TGTGCCAGCAGCGTAGGACAGGGTATTAATTCACCCCTCCACTTT. It specifies CASSVGQGINSPLHF. The chain links TRBV9 to TRBJ1-6; TRBD1 aligns across 7 bases. CDR3 length: 15 amino acids. Trimming at V came to 0 bases and at J to 6 bases, leaving 3 bases not matched to a gene. Germline-derived CDR1 and CDR2 are SGDLS and YYNGEE.

V gene TRBV2 combines with J gene TRBJ2-2, with TRBD2 matching 7 bases. Trimming at V came to 4 bases and at J to 1 base, leaving 0 bases not matched to a gene. The CDR3 covers 14 residues. Per germline, CDR1 SNHLY and CDR2 FYNNEI. CDR3 bases: TGTGCCAGCAGTGCTAGCGGGAACACCGGGGAGCTGTTTTTT. Protein: CASSASGNTGELFF.

The chain joins TRBV7-8 to TRBJ1-2; 11 bases match TRBD1. V lost 5 bases and J lost 6; bases outside the gene matches: 8. The germline V gene has CDR1 SGHVS and CDR2 FQNEAQ. This CDR3 spans 15 amino acids. The CDR3 reads CASSKQDRGPHGYTF. CDR3 in DNA: TGTGCCAGCAGCAAACAGGACAGGGGGCCCCATGGCTACACCTTC.

The chain recombines TRBV4-2 with TRBJ1-1; D perhaps matches TRBD1 (5 bases). CDR1 LGHNA and CDR2 YNFKEQ come from the germline V gene. Trimming left V 0 bases short and J 4 bases short, with 15 bases between. CDR3 length: 16 residues. CDR3 in amino acids: CASSQDLSLQGTEAFF. The CDR3, as DNA: TGTGCCAGCAGCCAAGATCTAAGCCTCCAGGGCACTGAAGCTTTCTTT.

The V and J genes are TRBV4-3 and TRBJ2-3, with 8 bases lining up with TRBD2. The V gene's germline CDR1 is LGHNA and CDR2 YSLEER. The CDR3 is made up of 15 amino acids. After removal of 1 base from V and 5 bases from J, the junction contained 5 bases not matched to a gene. In DNA, the CDR3 is TGCGCCAGCAGCCAAGCGGCGGGAGGAGTAGATACGCAGTATTTT. This translates into CASSQAAGGVDTQYF.

The V gene is TRBV19, the J gene TRBJ2-5; D possibly corresponds to TRBD1 (5 bases). The CDR3 spans 12 residues. Trimming took 5 bases from V and 5 from J, leaving 9 bases between them. Germline lookup yields CDR1 LNHDA and CDR2 SQIVND (reference sequence). CDR3 coding DNA: TGTGCCAGTAGTCCAGGGTTGGAGACCCAGTACTTC. This gives the protein CASSPGLETQYF.

This clone was observed a handful of times. The chain uses TRBV5-1 and TRBJ2-5; 8 nucleotides align to TRBD2. The CDR3 is made up of 14 amino acids. Looked up from germline, CDR1 is SGHRS and CDR2 is YFSETQ. As DNA, the CDR3 is TGCGCTTCAGCGATAAGCGGGAGTGCAGAGACCCAGTACTTC. It translates to CASAISGSAETQYF.

The chain is built from TRBV29-1 and TRBJ1-2; tentative D call: TRBD1 (6 bases). Germline CDR1 reads SQVTM; CDR2 reads ANQGSEA. Trimming removed 8 bases at V and 5 bases at J, with 15 bases between. CDR3 length: 12 amino acids. CDR3 bases: TGCAGCATAACCGACAGGAGTTATGGCTACACCTTC. Translating it yields CSITDRSYGYTF.

This clone was found once. This sequence joins TRBV18 and TRBJ2-3; D ambiguous. This CDR3 has 15 amino acids. The germline V gene encodes CDR1 KGHSH and CDR2 LQKENI. Trimming stripped 3 bases from V and 0 bases from J, with 10 bases between. The CDR3 reads CASSPAQDSTDTQYF. As DNA, the CDR3 is TGTGCCAGCTCACCGGCTCAGGACAGCACAGATACGCAGTATTTT.

A remark on this clone: Additional DNA sequences in this sample encode the identical CDR3. The chain combines TRBV30 with TRBJ1-4; 9 positions match TRBD1. Trimming at V came to 0 bases and at J to 3 bases, leaving 2 bases not matched to a gene. Germline V gene sequence: CDR1 GTSNPN, CDR2 SVGIG (reference sequence). CDR3 length equals 15 residues. The CDR3 loop is CAWSVHRGPNEKLFF. The CDR3, as DNA: TGTGCCTGGAGTGTACACAGGGGGCCTAATGAAAAACTGTTTTTT.

This clone was seen just once. The rearrangement uses TRBV7-2 and TRBJ2-5; D is possibly TRBD2 (5 bases). The V end was cut by 1 base, the J end by 5 bases, with 11 bases between. Germline CDR1 is SGHTA and CDR2 is FQGNSA. The CDR3 length is 14 residues. Written as DNA, the CDR3 is TGTGCCAGCAGCTTAGTAGCCTTAGCGGAGACCCAGTACTTC. This gives the protein CASSLVALAETQYF. Using reference TRBV7-2 and TRBJ2-5 for the parts outside the CDR3, the full variable domain is GAGVSQSPSNKVTEKGKDVELRCDPISGHTALYWYRQSLGQGLEFLIYFQGNSAPDKSGLPSDRFSAERTGGSVSTLTIQRTQQEDSAVYLCASSLVALAETQYFGPGTRLLVL.

In regard to this clone: The same CDR3 is also encoded by other DNA sequences in this sample. The rearrangement uses TRBV5-4 and TRBJ2-2; 7 bases are a match to TRBD1. After removal of 4 bases from V and 7 bases from J, the junction contained 1 base not matched to a gene. Germline loops: CDR1 SGHNT, CDR2 YYREEE (reference sequence). The length of the CDR3 is 12 residues. The CDR3 protein is CASSRTGGELFF. The CDR3 region has the DNA TGTGCCAGCAGCCGGACAGGCGGGGAGCTGTTTTTT.

The V gene is TRBV7-8, the J gene TRBJ2-7; D perhaps matches TRBD2 (5 bases). Germline V gene lookup returns CDR1 SGHVS and CDR2 FQNEAQ. The CDR3 totals 15 residues. V lost 2 bases to trimming and J lost 3 bases, with 14 bases between them. The CDR3: CASSLSTGRGYEQYF. As DNA, the CDR3 is TGTGCCAGCAGCTTAAGTACGGGAAGAGGCTACGAGCAGTACTTC.

The V and J genes are TRBV18 and TRBJ1-1; TRBD1 matches at 8 bases. CDR3 length: 14 amino acids. Unmatched junction bases numbered 4, after V lost 3 bases and J lost 4 bases. In germline, CDR1 is KGHSH, CDR2 LQKENI. This CDR3 is CASSPGTGCTEAFF. Here the CDR3 DNA reads TGTGCCAGCTCACCCGGGACAGGATGCACTGAAGCTTTCTTT.

V gene TRBV5-1 combines with J gene TRBJ1-3; 12 bases fit TRBD1. Germline lookup yields CDR1 SGHRS and CDR2 YFSETQ. V trimming: 4 bases; J trimming: 4 bases; junction bases outside the gene matches: 9. The CDR3 runs to 17 residues. The CDR3 protein is CASSTKGQGASGNTIYF. The CDR3 DNA is TGCGCCAGCAGCACAAAGGGACAGGGGGCATCCGGAAACACCATATATTTT. The full variable domain, its missing parts supplied by reference TRBV5-1 and TRBJ1-3, is KAGVTQTPRYLIKTRGQQVTLSCSPISGHRSVSWYQQTPGQGLQFLFEYFSETQRNKGNFPGRFSGRQFSNSRSEMNVSTLELGDSALYLCASSTKGQGASGNTIYFGEGSWLTVV.